This entry lists 19 T cell receptor beta chains sequenced from one sample in a study of cytomegalovirus exposure and HLA in healthy donors. The PCR contained 60 Vbeta and 13 Jbeta primers. Sequencing used immunoSEQ multiplex PCR; TCRdb keeps in-frame clones, though not all of them. There are 130,000 to 150,000 clones in the sample; more than 70% occur only once, and about 5.3% lies in the top ten. Sequenced material: PBMCs. The receptors derive from a woman in her forties or fifties in good health and CMV-seronegative.

V gene TRBV6-5 combines with J gene TRBJ2-2; D is perhaps TRBD1 (6 bases). Germline V gene sequence: CDR1 MNHEY, CDR2 SVGAGI. The V and J ends lost 10 bases and 0 bases respectively, with 15 bases between them. The CDR3 length is 15 residues. The CDR3 is CATPHRDTNTGELFF. CDR3 coding DNA: TGTGCCACCCCGCACAGGGATACGAACACCGGGGAGCTGTTTTTT.

The rearrangement links TRBV6-5 to TRBJ1-1; unclear D gene. V lost 2 bases and J 4 bases, leaving 14 bases between the germline ends. There are 15 residues in the CDR3. Germline assignment: CDR1 MNHEY and CDR2 SVGAGI. CDR3 nucleotides: TGTGCCAGCAGTTACGAACCCCGCGGGAGCACTGAAGCTTTCTTT. Its protein product is CASSYEPRGSTEAFF.

The chain uses TRBV7-6 and TRBJ1-4; 9 bases are shared with TRBD1. The CDR3 is 15 residues long. Per germline, CDR1 SGHVS and CDR2 FNYEAQ. V lost 1 base, J lost 6 bases, and 3 bases stayed unmatched. For the CDR3, the DNA is TGTGCCAGCAGCTTAGGGGACAGGGTAGATGAAAAACTGTTTTTT. It specifies CASSLGDRVDEKLFF.

The gene calls are TRBV6-5 and TRBJ1-1; 9 bases are a match to TRBD1. V lost 2 bases and J lost 5; bases outside the gene matches: 6. CDR3 length equals 15 residues. Germline V gives CDR1 MNHEY, CDR2 SVGAGI. The CDR3 sequence is CASSYLRDRETEAFF. The CDR3 nucleotides read TGTGCCAGCAGTTACCTGAGGGACAGGGAGACTGAAGCTTTCTTT.

CDR3 nucleotides: TGTGCCAGCAGTCGGACTAGCACCTCCTACGAGCAGTACTTC. Its translation is CASSRTSTSYEQYF. The chain recombines TRBV6-5 with TRBJ2-7; 8 bases agree with TRBD2. The germline V gene encodes CDR1 MNHEY and CDR2 SVGAGI. Trimming removed 5 bases from V and 0 bases from J; junction bases left unmatched: 3. The CDR3 contains 14 residues.

This chain uses TRBV5-6 with TRBJ1-1; 10 bases agree with TRBD1. The length of the CDR3 is 16 residues. The ends lost 4 bases at V and 4 bases at J; junction bases unmatched: 10. Germline assignment: CDR1 SGHDT and CDR2 YYEEEE. The CDR3 here is CASSLDRGQWITEAFF. DNA for the CDR3: TGTGCCAGCAGCCTAGACAGGGGGCAATGGATCACTGAAGCTTTCTTT.

J is TRBJ2-7 and V is TRBV27; 11 bases map to TRBD1. The germline CDR1 and CDR2 sequences are MNHEY and SMNVEV (reference sequence). Unmatched junction bases numbered 6, after V lost 5 bases and J lost 6 bases. CDR3 length: 14 residues. The DNA of the CDR3 is TGTGCCAGCAGTCCCCCGGGACAGGGGGTCGAGCAGTACTTC. Encoded protein: CASSPPGQGVEQYF.

Here the CDR3 DNA reads TGTGCCAGCAGCGTAGACCCAGGGATAGGCTACAATTCACCCCTCCACTTT. Protein sequence: CASSVDPGIGYNSPLHF. The chain joins TRBV9 to TRBJ1-6; tentative D call: TRBD1 (5 bases). CDR3 length: 17 amino acids. With 0 bases removed from V and 7 bases from J, the gap between germline ends came to 17 bases. Germline V gene lookup returns CDR1 SGDLS and CDR2 YYNGEE.

The J gene is TRBJ1-4, the V gene TRBV18; 8 positions match TRBD1. The V and J ends lost 3 bases and 7 bases, in that order; junction bases with no gene match: 7. This CDR3 has 15 residues. The germline gives CDR1 KGHSH, CDR2 LQKENI. The CDR3 loop is CASSPTGQGVEKLFF. The CDR3 region has the DNA TGTGCCAGCTCACCGACCGGACAGGGAGTTGAAAAACTGTTTTTT.

The V gene is TRBV6-5, the J gene TRBJ2-3, with 8 bases fitting TRBD1. CDR1 is MNHEY and CDR2 is SVGAGI in the germline V gene. With 8 bases clipped from V and 4 bases from J, the junction kept 5 bases outside the gene matches. This CDR3 comprises 13 residues. The CDR3 reads CASGGQGADTQYF. CDR3 sequence (DNA): TGTGCCAGCGGAGGACAGGGAGCAGATACGCAGTATTTT.

The chain employs TRBV28 and TRBJ2-3; TRBD2 is a possible D gene (5 bases). Trimming pared 6 bases from V and 5 bases from J, leaving 21 bases between. Per the germline V gene, CDR1 is MDHEN and CDR2 is SYDVKM. CDR3 size: 16 residues. CDR3 amino acids: CASSLTTVRAGDTQYF. The CDR3 DNA sequence: TGTGCCAGCAGCCTGACTACCGTCCGGGCGGGAGATACGCAGTATTTT.

Of note for this clone: Without the conserved terminal phenylalanine or tryptophan, this CDR3 likely stems from a read error. The V gene is TRBV9, the J gene TRBJ1-2; TRBD1 is a possible D gene (5 bases). V dropped 1 base and J dropped 6 bases, with 19 bases sitting between them. The germline gives CDR1 SGDLS, CDR2 YYNGEE. This CDR3 has 16 amino acids. This CDR3 is CASSVSLRGREDGYTL. In DNA form, the CDR3 reads TGTGCCAGCAGCGTATCCCTGCGTGGCAGGGAGGATGGCTACACCCTC.

The V gene is TRBV6-5, the J gene TRBJ1-2; D ambiguous. This CDR3 has 13 residues. The ends were cut back, 4 bases at V and 1 base at J, with 7 bases in the middle. Germline CDR1 MNHEY, CDR2 SVGAGI. The CDR3 protein is CASSWRNNYGYTF. CDR3 nucleotides: TGTGCCAGCAGTTGGAGAAATAACTATGGCTACACCTTC.

The chain recombines TRBV5-4 with TRBJ2-2; a weak D match, TRBD1 (5 bases). The germline V gene encodes CDR1 SGHNT and CDR2 YYREEE (reference sequence). The CDR3 has 14 amino acids. The V end was cut by 9 bases, the J end by 4 bases, with 16 bases between. CDR3 in amino acids: CAITNRTVTGELFF. CDR3 bases: TGTGCCATCACAAACAGGACGGTCACCGGGGAGCTGTTTTTT.

The chain uses TRBV10-3 and TRBJ1-2, with 8 bases that match TRBD1. V lost 10 bases and J lost 8; bases outside the gene matches: 6. There are 11 residues in the CDR3. CDR1 ENHRY and CDR2 SYGVKD come from the germline V gene. Written as DNA, the CDR3 is TGTGCCACCTCGACAGGGGACGGCTACACCTTC. Its translation is CATSTGDGYTF.

The genes are TRBV11-3 and TRBJ2-7; tentative D call: TRBD1 (5 bases). The CDR3 covers 13 residues. Germline V gene lookup returns CDR1 SGHNT and CDR2 YENEEA. V was cut by 1 base and J by 3 bases, with 7 bases left in between. CDR3 nucleotides: TGTGCCAGCAGCTTAGGACAGTTCTACGAGCAGTACTTC. Protein sequence: CASSLGQFYEQYF. Filled out from reference TRBV11-3 and TRBJ2-7, the complete variable domain reads EAGVVQSPRYKIIEKKQPVAFWCNPISGHNTLYWYLQNLGQGPELLIRYENEEAVDDSQLPKDRFSAERLKGVDSTLKIQPAELGDSAVYLCASSLGQFYEQYFGPGTRLTVT.

This chain joins TRBV19 and TRBJ2-7, with 9 bases aligning to TRBD1. The CDR3 is made up of 15 amino acids. The germline gives CDR1 LNHDA, CDR2 SQIVND (reference sequence). The J segment lost 2 bases and the V segment lost 5 bases, leaving 7 bases of the junction unmatched. CDR3 nucleotide sequence: TGTGCCAGTAGTCCAGGACAGGGGACTACCTACGAGCAGTACTTC. Translated, it gives CASSPGQGTTYEQYF.

The rearrangement uses TRBV7-2 and TRBJ2-3, with D possibly TRBD2 on 5 matching bases. V gave up 2 bases and J gave up 2 bases, with 11 bases separating them. The CDR3 is made up of 15 amino acids. CDR1 SGHTA and CDR2 FQGNSA come from the germline V gene. CDR3 nucleotide sequence: TGTGCCAGCAGCTTATTTCCGGGGATCACAGATACGCAGTATTTT. Translating it yields CASSLFPGITDTQYF.

The rearrangement links TRBV7-8 to TRBJ1-1; 7 nucleotides match TRBD1. The CDR3 contains 17 residues. CDR1 SGHVS and CDR2 FQNEAQ come from the germline V gene. Trimming cost V 1 base and J 2 bases; bases outside gene matches: 10. The CDR3 reads CASSLEGLGQINTEAFF. The CDR3 DNA sequence: TGTGCCAGCAGCTTAGAGGGTTTGGGACAGATAAACACTGAAGCTTTCTTT.